The 26 T cell receptor beta chains in this list originate from one sample, sequenced in a study of cytomegalovirus exposure and HLA in healthy donors. PCR involved 60 Vbeta and 13 Jbeta primers. Clones were read by immunoSEQ multiplex PCR, and TCRdb kept only the in-frame ones, dropping some. The data show 190,000 or so clones, 80% to 85% seen once. The sample consisted of PBMCs. The receptors derive from a man aged 45-65 years in good health and CMV-seronegative.

This rearrangement joins TRBV18 to TRBJ1-5; 7 nucleotides align to TRBD1. The germline V gene has CDR1 KGHSH and CDR2 LQKENI. The V and J ends lost 6 bases and 2 bases, in that order; junction bases with no gene match: 10. The CDR3 consists of 16 residues. The CDR3 reads CASSLIRQGGNQPQHF. CDR3 bases: TGTGCCAGCTCCCTAATAAGACAGGGCGGCAATCAGCCCCAGCATTTT. Combining the CDR3 with reference TRBV18 and TRBJ1-5 gives the whole variable domain NAGVMQNPRHLVRRRGQEARLRCSPMKGHSHVYWYRQLPEEGLKFMVYLQKENIIDESGMPKERFSAEFPKEGPSILRIQQVVRGDSAAYFCASSLIRQGGNQPQHFGDGTRLSIL.

The gene calls are TRBV30 and TRBJ2-1, with 7 bases that match TRBD1. This CDR3 comprises 14 residues. Germline V gene sequence: CDR1 GTSNPN, CDR2 SVGIG (reference sequence). Trimming cost V 3 bases and J 2 bases; bases outside gene matches: 4. Here the CDR3 reads CAWREQGPYNEQFF. CDR3 nucleotides: TGTGCCTGGAGGGAACAGGGGCCCTACAATGAGCAGTTCTTC.

The chain links TRBV9 to TRBJ2-3; a weak D match, TRBD2 (6 bases). This CDR3 has 15 amino acids. The V gene's germline CDR1 is SGDLS and CDR2 YYNGEE. The V and J ends lost 1 base and 2 bases respectively, with 11 bases between them. As DNA, the CDR3 is TGTGCCAGCAGCGTAAGTGGCGGGACCACAGATACGCAGTATTTT. As protein: CASSVSGGTTDTQYF.

This clone was seen more than once but under ten times. V usage is TRBV5-6 and J usage is TRBJ2-7, with 10 bases identical to TRBD1. This CDR3 spans 15 amino acids. J gave up 5 bases and V 3 bases, and 8 bases lay outside the gene matches. Germline CDR1 SGHDT, CDR2 YYEEEE. The CDR3 sequence: CASSYRDRGTHEQYF. The CDR3 region has the DNA TGTGCCAGCAGCTACCGGGACAGGGGAACCCACGAGCAGTACTTC. Based on the CDR3 plus reference TRBV5-6 and TRBJ2-7, the full variable domain is DAGVTQSPTHLIKTRGQQVTLRCSPKSGHDTVSWYQQALGQGPQFIFQYYEEEERQRGNFPDRFSGHQFPNYSSELNVNALLLGDSALYLCASSYRDRGTHEQYFGPGTRLTVT.

In nucleotides, the CDR3 is TGCGCCAGCAGCCCCAGCGTAGCGGGAGGGTTTCAAATCGATGAGCAGTTCTTC. Translated, it gives CASSPSVAGGFQIDEQFF. J is TRBJ2-1 and V is TRBV4-3, with TRBD2 matching over 11 bases. This CDR3 has 18 residues. Germline CDR1 reads LGHNA; CDR2 reads YSLEER. Unmatched junction bases numbered 16, after V lost 4 bases and J lost 8 bases.

This clone was found once. V usage is TRBV6-6 and J usage is TRBJ1-5; perhaps TRBD1 as D (5 bases). Between the trimmed V and J ends, which lost 9 bases and 0 bases, there was a span of 9 bases. Germline loops: CDR1 MNHNY, CDR2 SVGAGI (reference sequence). CDR3 size: 13 residues. The CDR3 region is CASGGNSNQPQHF. CDR3 DNA: TGTGCCAGTGGGGGGAATAGCAATCAGCCCCAGCATTTT.

The V gene is TRBV6-6, the J gene TRBJ1-6; D possibly corresponds to TRBD1 (5 bases). CDR1 MNHNY and CDR2 SVGAGI come from the germline V gene (reference sequence). Trimming stripped 5 bases from V and 5 bases from J, with 10 bases between. The CDR3 length is 14 residues. The chain's CDR3 is CASSPGFDNSPLHF. In DNA form, the CDR3 reads TGTGCCAGCAGTCCAGGGTTCGATAATTCACCCCTCCACTTT.

CDR3 nucleotides: TGTGCCAGTAGTGAAACCACAGGGGGCCTCCAAGAGACCCAGTACTTC. It codes for CASSETTGGLQETQYF. The chain joins TRBV19 to TRBJ2-5; 9 bases line up with TRBD1. The V gene end was trimmed by 5 bases and the J gene end by 1 base; junction bases not matched to a gene: 8. The CDR3 has 16 residues. The V gene's germline CDR1 is LNHDA and CDR2 SQIVND (reference sequence).

In its sample, this clone was seen a few times. The rearrangement uses TRBV18 and TRBJ2-2, with TRBD2 matching 10 bases. CDR1 and CDR2 (germline): KGHSH, LQKENI. V dropped 5 bases and J dropped 4; count of bases not matched to a gene: 10. The CDR3 sequence is 17 residues long. The CDR3 region has the DNA TGTGCCAGCTCAGCCTCATTACTAGCGGGAATCACCGGGGAGCTGTTTTTT. Amino acids: CASSASLLAGITGELFF.

The chain carries TRBV19 and TRBJ2-3; 8 bases map to TRBD1. This CDR3 is 16 amino acids long. J was trimmed by 4 bases and V by 3 bases; bases with no gene match: 9. Germline assignment: CDR1 LNHDA and CDR2 SQIVND (reference sequence). In nucleotides, the CDR3 is TGTGCCAGTAGTATTAGTGGGCAGGGGGCCCCAGATACGCAGTATTTT. Its protein is CASSISGQGAPDTQYF.

V usage is TRBV19 and J usage is TRBJ2-7, with D perhaps TRBD1 (5 bases). The V gene's germline CDR1 is LNHDA and CDR2 SQIVND (reference sequence). Deletions cut 3 bases from V and 7 bases from J, with 13 bases between. The CDR3 has 13 amino acids. The CDR3 protein is CASSIGRAGEQYF. CDR3 DNA: TGTGCCAGTAGTATCGGCAGGGCCGGGGAGCAGTACTTC.

This clone was counted a few times. At one end the junction does not follow the germline gene, possibly because of a read error. V usage is TRBV30 and J usage is TRBJ1-5, with D perhaps TRBD1 (5 bases). The CDR3 loop spans 12 amino acids. Germline V gene lookup returns CDR1 GTSNPN and CDR2 SVGIG (reference sequence). As DNA, the CDR3 is TGTGCCTGGAGCGACAGCATTCAGCCCCAGCATTTT. Amino acids: CAWSDSIQPQHF. The full variable domain, its missing parts supplied by reference TRBV30 and TRBJ1-5, is SQTIHQWPATLVQPVGSPLSLECTVEGTSNPNLYWYRQAAGRGLQLLFYSVGIGQISSEVPQNLSASRPQDRQFILSSKKLLLSDSGFYLCAWSDSIQPQHFGDGTRLSIL.

This clone was found a few times. This sequence joins TRBV6-5 and TRBJ1-3; D is unclear. The ends were cut back, 2 bases at V and 0 bases at J, with 8 bases in the middle. The V gene's germline CDR1 is MNHEY and CDR2 SVGAGI. There are 15 residues in the CDR3. CDR3 loop: CASSYSRVSGNTIYF. As DNA, the CDR3 is TGTGCCAGCAGTTACAGTCGGGTCTCTGGAAACACCATATATTTT.

V usage is TRBV16 and J usage is TRBJ2-1; D is perhaps TRBD2 (5 bases). CDR1 KGHSY and CDR2 FQNENV come from the germline V gene. Trimming cost V 0 bases and J 16 bases, with 16 bases left between them. This CDR3 has 13 amino acids. For the CDR3, the DNA is TGTGCCAGCAGCCAATCGGGTCTCCGACGGGAATTCTTC. As protein: CASSQSGLRREFF.

The rearrangement links TRBV13 to TRBJ2-5; 10 bases agree with TRBD2. V gave up 5 bases and J gave up 11 bases; unmatched junction bases: 20. Germline CDR1 PRHDT, CDR2 FYEKMQ (reference sequence). The CDR3 runs 17 residues. DNA for the CDR3: TGTGCCAGCAGCCTTCCCCCTAGCGGGAGAGGGGTTGGGGAGCAGTACTTC. Encoded protein: CASSLPPSGRGVGEQYF.

This clone was found a few times. CDR3 sequence: CASSTQGDTEAFF. The CDR3 DNA sequence: TGTGCCAGCAGCACACAGGGAGACACTGAAGCTTTCTTT. The rearrangement links TRBV7-3 to TRBJ1-1; possible D gene TRBD1, 6 bases. The V gene lost 5 bases and the J gene lost 3 bases, with 10 bases spanning the gap. Germline values: CDR1 SGHTA, CDR2 FQGTGA. The CDR3 length is 13 residues.

V gene TRBV28 combines with J gene TRBJ1-2, with no clear D. From germline, CDR1 is MDHEN and CDR2 SYDVKM. The CDR3 loop spans 15 amino acids. Trimming removed 3 bases at V and 4 bases at J, with 15 bases between. The CDR3 protein is CASSFSRARLYGYTF. The CDR3 bases are TGTGCCAGCAGTTTTTCTCGCGCCAGACTCTATGGCTACACCTTC.

The sample holds a few counts of this clone. The CDR3 protein is CASSILGSPEAFF. The CDR3, as DNA: TGTGCCAGTAGTATCTTGGGCAGCCCTGAAGCTTTCTTT. The V and J genes are TRBV19 and TRBJ1-1; unclear D gene. Germline loops: CDR1 LNHDA, CDR2 SQIVND (reference sequence). Between the trimmed V and J ends, which lost 3 bases and 6 bases, there was a span of 11 bases. CDR3 length: 13 amino acids.

This chain connects TRBV6-5 to TRBJ2-7; D is perhaps TRBD1 (6 bases). V gave up 6 bases and J gave up 7 bases, with 10 bases separating them. Germline V CDR1 and CDR2: MNHEY, SVGAGI. The CDR3 sequence is 11 residues long. CDR3 in amino acids: CASRDSGEQYF. The CDR3 region has the DNA TGTGCCAGCAGGGACAGCGGAGAGCAGTACTTC.

This clone was counted a few times. The gene calls are TRBV4-1 and TRBJ1-1, with 7 bases matching TRBD1. V dropped 0 bases and J dropped 1; count of bases not matched to a gene: 2. Germline CDR1 and CDR2: MGHRA and YSYEKL. The CDR3 extends over 15 amino acids. The CDR3 DNA reads TGCGCCAGCAGCCAAGACGCAGGGGGGAACACTGAAGCTTTCTTT. It codes for CASSQDAGGNTEAFF.

V gene TRBV11-2 combines with J gene TRBJ2-2, with TRBD2 identical over 12 bases. The V gene's germline CDR1 is SGHAT and CDR2 FQNNGV. V was pared by 4 bases and J by 6 bases, with 3 bases of the junction left unmatched. This CDR3 spans 15 amino acids. DNA for the CDR3: TGTGCCAGCAGCTCGGGGACTAGCGGGTCCGGGGAGCTGTTTTTT. It codes for CASSSGTSGSGELFF.

The chain has TRBV9 and TRBJ1-5, with a possible D match to TRBD1 (5 bases). The germline gives CDR1 SGDLS, CDR2 YYNGEE. The V gene lost 2 bases and the J gene lost 0 bases, with 9 bases spanning the gap. This CDR3 has 15 residues. The CDR3 DNA reads TGTGCCAGCAGCGTGTCAGGGTATAGCAATCAGCCCCAGCATTTT. This sequence encodes CASSVSGYSNQPQHF.

The chain combines TRBV7-8 with TRBJ2-7; 11 positions match TRBD2. Germline V gives CDR1 SGHVS, CDR2 FQNEAQ. V was pared by 1 base and J by 6 bases, with 8 bases of the junction left unmatched. This CDR3 is built from 16 residues. The CDR3 nucleotides are TGTGCCAGCAGCTTAGAAGTTAGCGGGAGGGCTGGCGAGCAGTACTTC. This encodes CASSLEVSGRAGEQYF.

J is TRBJ2-7 and V is TRBV10-3; the match to TRBD2 covers 7 bases. Germline CDR1 and CDR2: ENHRY and SYGVKD. The CDR3 is 15 amino acids. J was trimmed by 4 bases and V by 2 bases; bases with no gene match: 8. CDR3 bases: TGTGCCATCAGTGAGCCAGGCGGGAGCGGGTACGAGCAGTACTTC. Its protein is CAISEPGGSGYEQYF.

This CDR3 is CASSLDVLASPPSREQYF. CDR3 nucleotide sequence: TGTGCCAGCAGCTTAGATGTACTAGCGAGTCCACCTTCGAGGGAGCAGTACTTC. J is TRBJ2-7 and V is TRBV7-9, with 7 positions matching TRBD2. The CDR3 has 18 amino acids. Trimming at V came to 1 base and at J to 7 bases, leaving 19 bases not matched to a gene. Germline assignment: CDR1 SEHNR and CDR2 FQNEAQ (reference sequence). The whole variable domain, filled in from reference TRBV7-9 and TRBJ2-7, reads DTGVSQNPRHKITKRGQNVTFRCDPISEHNRLYWYRQTLGQGPEFLTYFQNEAQLEKSRLLSDRFSAERPKGSFSTLEIQRTEQGDSAMYLCASSLDVLASPPSREQYFGPGTRLTVT.

The chain joins TRBV18 to TRBJ2-3; 12 bases fit TRBD2. Unmatched junction bases numbered 6, after V lost 2 bases and J lost 6 bases. The germline gives CDR1 KGHSH, CDR2 LQKENI. The CDR3 is 16 residues long. The CDR3 sequence: CASSPEGLAGSDTQYF. Here the CDR3 DNA reads TGTGCCAGCTCACCAGAAGGACTAGCGGGGTCGGATACGCAGTATTTT.